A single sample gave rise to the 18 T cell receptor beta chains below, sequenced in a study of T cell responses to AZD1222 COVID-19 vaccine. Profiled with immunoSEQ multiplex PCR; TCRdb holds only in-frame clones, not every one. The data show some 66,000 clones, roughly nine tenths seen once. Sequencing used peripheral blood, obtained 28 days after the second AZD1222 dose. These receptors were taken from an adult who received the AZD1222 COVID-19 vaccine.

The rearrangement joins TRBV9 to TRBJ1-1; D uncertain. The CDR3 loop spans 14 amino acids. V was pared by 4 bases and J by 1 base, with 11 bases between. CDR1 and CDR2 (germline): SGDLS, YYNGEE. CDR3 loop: CASSPLTSNTEAFF. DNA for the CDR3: TGTGCCAGCAGCCCACTTACTTCGAACACTGAAGCTTTCTTT.

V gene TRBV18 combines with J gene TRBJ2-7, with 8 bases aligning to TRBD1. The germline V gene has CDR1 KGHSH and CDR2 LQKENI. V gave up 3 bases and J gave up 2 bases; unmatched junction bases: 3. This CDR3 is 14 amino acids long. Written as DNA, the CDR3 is TGTGCCAGCTCACCGACAGGGGTAGCCTACGAGCAGTACTTC. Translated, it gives CASSPTGVAYEQYF.

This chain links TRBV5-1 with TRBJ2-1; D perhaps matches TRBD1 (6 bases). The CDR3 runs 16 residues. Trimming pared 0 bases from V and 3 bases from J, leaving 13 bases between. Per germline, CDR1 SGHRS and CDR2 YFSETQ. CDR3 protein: CASSLGGQLIYNEQFF. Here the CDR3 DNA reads TGCGCCAGCAGCTTGGGTGGACAGTTAATCTACAATGAGCAGTTCTTC.

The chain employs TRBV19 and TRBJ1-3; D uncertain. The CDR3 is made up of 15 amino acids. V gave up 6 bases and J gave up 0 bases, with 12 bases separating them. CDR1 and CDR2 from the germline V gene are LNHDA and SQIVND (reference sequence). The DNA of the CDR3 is TGTGCCAGTAGGGGAGACACCAGCTCTGGAAACACCATATATTTT. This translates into CASRGDTSSGNTIYF.

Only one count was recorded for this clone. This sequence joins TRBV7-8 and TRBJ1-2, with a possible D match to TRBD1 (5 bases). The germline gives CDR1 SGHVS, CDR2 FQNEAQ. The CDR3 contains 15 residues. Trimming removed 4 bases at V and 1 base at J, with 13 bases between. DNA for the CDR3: TGTGCCAGCAGCTCCTCAATGACAGTTAACTATGGCTACACCTTC. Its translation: CASSSSMTVNYGYTF.

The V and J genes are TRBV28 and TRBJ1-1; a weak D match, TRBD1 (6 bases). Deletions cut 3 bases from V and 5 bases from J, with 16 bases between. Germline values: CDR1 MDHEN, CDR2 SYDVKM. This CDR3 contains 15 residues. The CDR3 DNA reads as TGTGCCAGCAGTTTGGCCATGACAGGAGTAACTGAAGCTTTCTTT. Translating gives CASSLAMTGVTEAFF.

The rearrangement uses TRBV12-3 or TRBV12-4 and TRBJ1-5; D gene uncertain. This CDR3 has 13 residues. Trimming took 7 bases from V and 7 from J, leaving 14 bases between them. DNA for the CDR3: TGTGCCAGCACTTTCCCGGGTGGGCAGCCCCAGCATTTT. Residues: CASTFPGGQPQHF.

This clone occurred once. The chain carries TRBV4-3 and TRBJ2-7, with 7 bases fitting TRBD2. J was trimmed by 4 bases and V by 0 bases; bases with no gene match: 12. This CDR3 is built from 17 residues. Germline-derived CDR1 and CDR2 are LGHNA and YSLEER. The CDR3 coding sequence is TGCGCCAGCAGCCAAGATTGGGCGGGAGCCGCCTCTTACGAGCAGTACTTC. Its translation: CASSQDWAGAASYEQYF.

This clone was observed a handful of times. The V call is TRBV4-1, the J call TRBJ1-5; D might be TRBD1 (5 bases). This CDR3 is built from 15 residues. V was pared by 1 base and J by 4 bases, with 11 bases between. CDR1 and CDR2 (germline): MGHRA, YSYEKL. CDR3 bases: TGCGCCAGCAGCCAAGGAGACAGAAGGAATCAGCCCCAGCATTTT. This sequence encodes CASSQGDRRNQPQHF.

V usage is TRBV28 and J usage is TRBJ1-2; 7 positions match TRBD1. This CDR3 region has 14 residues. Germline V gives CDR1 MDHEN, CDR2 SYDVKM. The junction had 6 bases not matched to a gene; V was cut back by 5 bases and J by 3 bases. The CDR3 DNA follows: TGTGCCAGCAGTCCCGAGGGACAGCACTATGGCTACACCTTC. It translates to CASSPEGQHYGYTF.

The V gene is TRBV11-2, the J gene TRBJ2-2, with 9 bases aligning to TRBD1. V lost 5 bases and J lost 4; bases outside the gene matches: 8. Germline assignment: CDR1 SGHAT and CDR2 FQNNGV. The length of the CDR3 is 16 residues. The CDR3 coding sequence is TGTGCCAGCAGCACGCGGACAGGGGAAGCCACCGGGGAGCTGTTTTTT. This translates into CASSTRTGEATGELFF.

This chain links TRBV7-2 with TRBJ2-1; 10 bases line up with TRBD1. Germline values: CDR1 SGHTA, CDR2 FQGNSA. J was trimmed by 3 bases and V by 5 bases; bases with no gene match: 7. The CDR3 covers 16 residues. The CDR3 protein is CASSSAGTGVYNEQFF. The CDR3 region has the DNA TGTGCCAGCAGCAGCGCCGGGACAGGGGTCTACAATGAGCAGTTCTTC.

Written as DNA, the CDR3 is TGTGCCAGCAGTTACCAGGGGAATTCACCCCTCCACTTT. Translation gives CASSYQGNSPLHF. This rearrangement joins TRBV6-5 to TRBJ1-6; possibly TRBD1 for D (6 bases). This CDR3 has 13 amino acids. V was clipped by 2 bases and J by 7 bases, with 6 bases between them. In germline, CDR1 is MNHEY, CDR2 SVGAGI.

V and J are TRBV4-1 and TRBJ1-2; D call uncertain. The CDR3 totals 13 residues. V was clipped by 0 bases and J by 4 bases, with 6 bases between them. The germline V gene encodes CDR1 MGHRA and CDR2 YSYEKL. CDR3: CASSQEGSYGYTF. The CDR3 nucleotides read TGCGCCAGCAGCCAAGAAGGGTCCTATGGCTACACCTTC.

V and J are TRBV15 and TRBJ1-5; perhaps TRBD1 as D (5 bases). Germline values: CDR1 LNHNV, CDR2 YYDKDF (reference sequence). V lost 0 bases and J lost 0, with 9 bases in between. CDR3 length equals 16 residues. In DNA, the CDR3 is TGTGCCACCAGCAGAGATAAGGACACTAGCAATCAGCCCCAGCATTTT. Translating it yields CATSRDKDTSNQPQHF. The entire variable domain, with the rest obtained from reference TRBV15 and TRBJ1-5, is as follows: DAMVIQNPRYQVTQFGKPVTLSCSQTLNHNVMYWYQQKSSQAPKLLFHYYDKDFNNEADTPDNFQSRRPNTSFCFLDIRSPGLGDTAMYLCATSRDKDTSNQPQHFGDGTRLSIL.

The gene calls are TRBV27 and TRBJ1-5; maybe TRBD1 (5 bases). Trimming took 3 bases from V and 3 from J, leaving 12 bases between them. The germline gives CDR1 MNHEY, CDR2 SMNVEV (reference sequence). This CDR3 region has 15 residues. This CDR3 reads CASSFSGQTNQPQHF. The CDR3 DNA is TGTGCCAGCAGTTTCTCCGGACAAACCAATCAGCCCCAGCATTTT.

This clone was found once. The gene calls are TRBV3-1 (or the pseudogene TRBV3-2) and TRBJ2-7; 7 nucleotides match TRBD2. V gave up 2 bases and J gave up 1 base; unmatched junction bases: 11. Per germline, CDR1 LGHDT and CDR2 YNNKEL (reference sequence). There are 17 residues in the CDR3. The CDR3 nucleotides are TGTGCCAGCAGCCAAAGTCCTGGAGCGGGACTTTCCTACGAGCAGTACTTC. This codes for CASSQSPGAGLSYEQYF.

CDR3 loop: CASSLRSPTTYTGELFF. The CDR3, as DNA: TGTGCCAGCAGTTTGAGGAGTCCCACTACTTACACCGGGGAGCTGTTTTTT. The chain has TRBV27 and TRBJ2-2; D call uncertain. Germline loops: CDR1 MNHEY, CDR2 SMNVEV (reference sequence). The CDR3 runs 17 residues. V lost 3 bases, J lost 3 bases, and 17 bases lay in between.